This T cell receptor beta chain was identified during a study of T-cell reconstitution after alpha-beta-depleted transplantation in children. The study's findings and limits: Several hundred expanded graft clones reportedly gave rise to the alpha-beta T cells present about two months after transplant. T-cell numbers and diversity one year post-transplant derived largely from freshly generated T cells.

This clonotype came up many times. Its antigen is undetermined. This CDR3 spans 14 amino acids. Trimming shortened V by 4 bases and J by 4 bases, and 12 bases separated the two germline ends. Germline V gene sequence: CDR1 KGHDR, CDR2 SFDVKD. TCRbeta library construction was performed incorporating unique molecular identifiers. TCRdb re-called the PCR reads with MiXCR, one entry per CDR3 protein. Counted here are tens of thousands of distinct CDR3 sequences, around 6.6% occurring once; the ten biggest clones make up 20% to 30%. The starting material was peripheral blood, obtained 60 days after TCRalphabeta/CD19-depleted stem cell transplant. The chain uses TRBV24-1 and TRBJ1-2; D remains ambiguous. This sequence originates from a child younger than two who had a stem cell transplant for acute myeloid leukemia, so the T cells may come from the graft donor. The CDR3 spells CATSDSDTPYGYTF. The CDR3 nucleotides read TGTGCCACCAGTGACTCTGACACCCCCTATGGCTACACCTTC.